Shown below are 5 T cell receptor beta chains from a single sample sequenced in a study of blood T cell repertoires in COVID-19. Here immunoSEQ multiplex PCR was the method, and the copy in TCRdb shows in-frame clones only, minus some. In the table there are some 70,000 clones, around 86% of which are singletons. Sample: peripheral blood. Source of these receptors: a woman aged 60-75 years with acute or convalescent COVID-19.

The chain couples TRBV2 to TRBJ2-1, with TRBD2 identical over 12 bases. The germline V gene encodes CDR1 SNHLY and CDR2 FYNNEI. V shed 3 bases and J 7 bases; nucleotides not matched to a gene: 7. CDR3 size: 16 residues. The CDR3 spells CASSEIRTSGKNEQFF. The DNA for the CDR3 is TGTGCCAGCAGTGAGATCCGGACTAGCGGGAAGAATGAGCAGTTCTTC.

The CDR3, as DNA: TGCGCCAGCAGCTTGGTTTTGACAACGAACACCGGGGAGCTGTTTTTT. Protein sequence: CASSLVLTTNTGELFF. The V gene is TRBV5-1, the J gene TRBJ2-2; no clear D gene. The V end lost 0 bases, the J end lost 0 bases, and 9 bases lay between the germline ends. CDR1 SGHRS and CDR2 YFSETQ come from the germline V gene. The CDR3 is 16 amino acids. The complete variable domain, with remaining parts taken from reference TRBV5-1 and TRBJ2-2, reads KAGVTQTPRYLIKTRGQQVTLSCSPISGHRSVSWYQQTPGQGLQFLFEYFSETQRNKGNFPGRFSGRQFSNSRSEMNVSTLELGDSALYLCASSLVLTTNTGELFFGEGSRLTVL.

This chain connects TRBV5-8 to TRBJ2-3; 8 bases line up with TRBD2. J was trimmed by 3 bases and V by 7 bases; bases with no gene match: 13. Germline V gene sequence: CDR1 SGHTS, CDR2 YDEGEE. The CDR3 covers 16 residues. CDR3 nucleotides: TGTGCCAGCTCCAACGGGAGGGGGGGAAAGACAGATACGCAGTATTTT. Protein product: CASSNGRGGKTDTQYF. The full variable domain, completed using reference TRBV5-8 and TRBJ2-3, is EAGVTQSPTHLIKTRGQQATLRCSPISGHTSVYWYQQALGLGLQFLLWYDEGEERNRGNFPPRFSGRQFPNYSSELNVNALELEDSALYLCASSNGRGGKTDTQYFGPGTRLTVL.

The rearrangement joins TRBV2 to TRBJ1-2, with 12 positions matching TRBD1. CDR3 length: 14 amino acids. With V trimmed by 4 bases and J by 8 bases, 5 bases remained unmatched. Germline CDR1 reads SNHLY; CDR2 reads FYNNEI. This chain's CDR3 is CASSVGQGAEGYTF. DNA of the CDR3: TGTGCCAGCAGTGTGGGACAGGGGGCTGAGGGCTACACCTTC. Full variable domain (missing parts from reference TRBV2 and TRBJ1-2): EPEVTQTPSHQVTQMGQEVILRCVPISNHLYFYWYRQILGQKVEFLVSFYNNEISEKSEIFDDQFSVERPDGSNFTLKIRSTKLEDSAMYFCASSVGQGAEGYTFGSGTRLTVV.

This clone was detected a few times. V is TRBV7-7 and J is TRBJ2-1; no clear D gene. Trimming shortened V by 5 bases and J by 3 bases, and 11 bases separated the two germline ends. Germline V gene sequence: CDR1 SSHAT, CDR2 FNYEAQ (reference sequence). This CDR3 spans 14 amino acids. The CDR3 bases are TGTGCCAGCAGCCCCAGTTCTGGCTACAATGAGCAGTTCTTC. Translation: CASSPSSGYNEQFF.